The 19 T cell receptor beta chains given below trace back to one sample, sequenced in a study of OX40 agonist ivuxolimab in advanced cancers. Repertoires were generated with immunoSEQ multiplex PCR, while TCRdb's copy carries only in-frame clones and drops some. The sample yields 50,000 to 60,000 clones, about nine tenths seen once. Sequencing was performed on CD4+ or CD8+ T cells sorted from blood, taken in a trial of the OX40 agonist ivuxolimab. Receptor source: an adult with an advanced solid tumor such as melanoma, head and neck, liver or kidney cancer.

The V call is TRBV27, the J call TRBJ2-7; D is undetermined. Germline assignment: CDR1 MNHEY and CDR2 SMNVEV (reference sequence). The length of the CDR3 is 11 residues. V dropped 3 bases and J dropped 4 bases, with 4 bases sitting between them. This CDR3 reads CASSLGYEQYF. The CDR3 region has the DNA TGTGCCAGCAGTTTGGGTTACGAGCAGTACTTC.

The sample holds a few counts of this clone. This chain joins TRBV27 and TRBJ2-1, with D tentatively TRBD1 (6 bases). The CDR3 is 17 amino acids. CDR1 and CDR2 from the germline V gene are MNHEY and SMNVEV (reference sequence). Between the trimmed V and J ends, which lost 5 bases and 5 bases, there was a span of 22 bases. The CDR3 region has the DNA TGTGCCAGCAGTGCAGAAGTGACAGGACTTGCGGACAATGAGCAGTTCTTC. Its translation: CASSAEVTGLADNEQFF.

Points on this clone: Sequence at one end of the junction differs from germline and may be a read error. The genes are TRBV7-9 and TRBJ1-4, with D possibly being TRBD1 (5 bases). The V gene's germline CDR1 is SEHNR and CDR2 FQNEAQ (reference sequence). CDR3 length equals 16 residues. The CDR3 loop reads CASSLAEGATNEKLFF. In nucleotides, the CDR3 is TGTGCCAGCAGCCTAGCAGAAGGGGCAACTAATGAAAAACTGTTTTTT.

The CDR3 loop reads CASSPSPYNEQFF. The CDR3 DNA reads TGCGCCAGCAGCCCGAGTCCATACAATGAGCAGTTCTTC. This chain uses TRBV4-1 with TRBJ2-1; D remains unclear. Between the trimmed V and J ends, which lost 4 bases and 4 bases, there was a span of 8 bases. This CDR3 has 13 amino acids. Looked up from germline, CDR1 is MGHRA and CDR2 is YSYEKL.

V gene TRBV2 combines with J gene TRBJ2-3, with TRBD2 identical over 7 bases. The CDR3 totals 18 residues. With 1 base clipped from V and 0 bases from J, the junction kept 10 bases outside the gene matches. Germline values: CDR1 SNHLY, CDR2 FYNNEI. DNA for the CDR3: TGTGCCAGCAGTGAAGGCCCGGGGGGACTACTTAGCACAGATACGCAGTATTTT. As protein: CASSEGPGGLLSTDTQYF.

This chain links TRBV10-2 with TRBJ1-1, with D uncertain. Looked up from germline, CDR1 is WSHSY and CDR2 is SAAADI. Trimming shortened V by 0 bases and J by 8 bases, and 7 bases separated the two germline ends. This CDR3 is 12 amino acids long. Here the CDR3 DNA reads TGCGCCAGCAGTGAGTCAACAATGGAAGCTTTCTTT. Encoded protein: CASSESTMEAFF.

CDR3 sequence reads: CATSRDRGLGGNQPQHF. The CDR3 region has the DNA TGTGCCACCAGCAGAGATCGGGGCCTTGGGGGCAATCAGCCCCAGCATTTT. The V and J genes are TRBV15 and TRBJ1-5; perhaps TRBD1 as D (5 bases). Germline V gives CDR1 LNHNV, CDR2 YYDKDF (reference sequence). V dropped 0 bases and J dropped 2 bases, with 14 bases sitting between them. The length of the CDR3 is 17 residues.

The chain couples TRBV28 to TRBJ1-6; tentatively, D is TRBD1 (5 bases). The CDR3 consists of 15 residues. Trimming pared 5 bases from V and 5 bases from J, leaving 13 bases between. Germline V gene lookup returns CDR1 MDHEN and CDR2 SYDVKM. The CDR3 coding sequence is TGTGCCAGCAGTAGGGACGTAGGAAATAATTCACCCCTCCACTTT. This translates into CASSRDVGNNSPLHF.

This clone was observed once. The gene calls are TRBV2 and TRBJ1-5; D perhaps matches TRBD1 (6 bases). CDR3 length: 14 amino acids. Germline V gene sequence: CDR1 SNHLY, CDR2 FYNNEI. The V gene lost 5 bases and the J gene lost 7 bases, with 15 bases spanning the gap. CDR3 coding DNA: TGTGCCAGCAGTCCGGACAGAGGTAGGCAGCCCCAGCATTTT. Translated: CASSPDRGRQPQHF. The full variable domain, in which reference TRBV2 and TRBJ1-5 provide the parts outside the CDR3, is EPEVTQTPSHQVTQMGQEVILRCVPISNHLYFYWYRQILGQKVEFLVSFYNNEISEKSEIFDDQFSVERPDGSNFTLKIRSTKLEDSAMYFCASSPDRGRQPQHFGDGTRLSIL.

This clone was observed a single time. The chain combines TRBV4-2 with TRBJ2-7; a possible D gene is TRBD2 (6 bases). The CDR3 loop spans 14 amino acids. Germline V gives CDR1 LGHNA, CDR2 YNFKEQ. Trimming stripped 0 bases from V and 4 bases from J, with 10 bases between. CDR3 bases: TGTGCCAGCAGCCAAGAAGGGCGGGGATACGAGCAGTACTTC. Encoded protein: CASSQEGRGYEQYF.

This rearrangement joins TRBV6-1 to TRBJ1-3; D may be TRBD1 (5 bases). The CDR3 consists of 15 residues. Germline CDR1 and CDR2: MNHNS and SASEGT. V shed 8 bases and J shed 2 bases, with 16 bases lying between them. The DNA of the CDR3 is TGTGCCAGCGCCTCCCTCCCCAGGGCTGGAAACACCATATATTTT. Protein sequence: CASASLPRAGNTIYF.

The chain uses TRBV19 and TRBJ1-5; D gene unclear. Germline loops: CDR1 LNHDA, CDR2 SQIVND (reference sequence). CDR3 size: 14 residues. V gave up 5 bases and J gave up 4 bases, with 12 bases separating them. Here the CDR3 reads CASSFPGENQPQHF. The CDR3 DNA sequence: TGTGCCAGTAGTTTTCCCGGGGAAAATCAGCCCCAGCATTTT.

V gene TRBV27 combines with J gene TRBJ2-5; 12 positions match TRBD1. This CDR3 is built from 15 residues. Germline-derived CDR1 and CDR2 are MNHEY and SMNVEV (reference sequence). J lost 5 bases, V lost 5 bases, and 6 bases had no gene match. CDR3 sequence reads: CASSPGTGGGETQYF. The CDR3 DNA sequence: TGTGCCAGCAGTCCCGGGACAGGGGGCGGGGAGACCCAGTACTTC.

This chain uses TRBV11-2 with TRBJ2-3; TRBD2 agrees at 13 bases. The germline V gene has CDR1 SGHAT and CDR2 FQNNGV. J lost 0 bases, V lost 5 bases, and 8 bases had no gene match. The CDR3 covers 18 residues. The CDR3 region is CASSPRGLAGPSTDTQYF. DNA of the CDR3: TGTGCCAGCAGCCCGCGGGGACTAGCGGGACCTAGCACAGATACGCAGTATTTT.

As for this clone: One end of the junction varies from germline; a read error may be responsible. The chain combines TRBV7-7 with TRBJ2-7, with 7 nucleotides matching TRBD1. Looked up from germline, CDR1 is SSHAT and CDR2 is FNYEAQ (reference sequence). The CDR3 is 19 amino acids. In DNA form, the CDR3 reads TGTGCTAGCAGCCCGCTACCTGGAAGGCCAATTAAGGACAGGTTCGAGCAGTACTTC. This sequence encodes CASSPLPGRPIKDRFEQYF.

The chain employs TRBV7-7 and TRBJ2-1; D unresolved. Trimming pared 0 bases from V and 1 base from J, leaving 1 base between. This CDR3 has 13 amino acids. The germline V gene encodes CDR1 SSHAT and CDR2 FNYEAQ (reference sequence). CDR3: CASSLASYNEQFF. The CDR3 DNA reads TGTGCCAGCAGCTTAGCGTCCTACAATGAGCAGTTCTTC.

The DNA of the CDR3 is TGCGCCAGCAGCCACAAAGACTCTGGGGCCAACGTCCTGACTTTC. This encodes CASSHKDSGANVLTF. This rearrangement joins TRBV4-1 to TRBJ2-6; D call uncertain. The V and J ends lost 3 bases and 0 bases respectively, with 6 bases between them. CDR1 and CDR2 (germline): MGHRA, YSYEKL. This CDR3 contains 15 residues.

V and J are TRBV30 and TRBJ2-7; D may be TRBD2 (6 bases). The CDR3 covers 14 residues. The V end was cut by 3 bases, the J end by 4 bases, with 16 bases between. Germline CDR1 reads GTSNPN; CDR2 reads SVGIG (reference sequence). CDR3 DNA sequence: TGTGCCTGGAGGGATGGTAGCGGCTTGTACGAGCAGTACTTC. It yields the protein CAWRDGSGLYEQYF.

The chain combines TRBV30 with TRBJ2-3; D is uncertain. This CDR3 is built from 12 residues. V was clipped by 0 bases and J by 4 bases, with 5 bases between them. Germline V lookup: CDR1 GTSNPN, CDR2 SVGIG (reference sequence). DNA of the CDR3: TGTGCCTGGAGTGTACGGCCAGATACGCAGTATTTT. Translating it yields CAWSVRPDTQYF.